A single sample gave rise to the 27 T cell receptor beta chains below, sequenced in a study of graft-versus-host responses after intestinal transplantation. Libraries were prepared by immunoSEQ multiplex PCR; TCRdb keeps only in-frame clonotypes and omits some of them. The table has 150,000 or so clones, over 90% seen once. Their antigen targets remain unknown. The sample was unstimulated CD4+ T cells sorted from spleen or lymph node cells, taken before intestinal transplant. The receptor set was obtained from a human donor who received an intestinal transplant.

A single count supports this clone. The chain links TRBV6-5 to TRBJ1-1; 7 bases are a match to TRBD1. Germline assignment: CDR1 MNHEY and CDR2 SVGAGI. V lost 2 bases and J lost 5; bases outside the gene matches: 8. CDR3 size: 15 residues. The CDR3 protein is CASSYAGGLYTEAFF. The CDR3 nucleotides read TGTGCCAGCAGTTACGCAGGGGGGCTTTATACTGAAGCTTTCTTT.

CDR3 loop: CASSQGNVGNQPQHF. Here the CDR3 DNA reads TGTGCCAGCAGCCAGGGGAACGTAGGCAATCAGCCCCAGCATTTT. The chain is built from TRBV11-2 and TRBJ1-5, with D possibly being TRBD1 (6 bases). CDR1 is SGHAT and CDR2 is FQNNGV in the germline V gene. The ends were cut back, 5 bases at V and 2 bases at J, with 13 bases in the middle. The CDR3 runs 15 residues.

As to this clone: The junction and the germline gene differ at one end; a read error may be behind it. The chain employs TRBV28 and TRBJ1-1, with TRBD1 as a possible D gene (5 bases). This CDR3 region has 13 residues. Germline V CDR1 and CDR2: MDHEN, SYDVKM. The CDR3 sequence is CTSNLGRVSEAFF. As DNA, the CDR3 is TGTACCAGCAACCTGGGCAGGGTCTCTGAAGCTTTCTTT.

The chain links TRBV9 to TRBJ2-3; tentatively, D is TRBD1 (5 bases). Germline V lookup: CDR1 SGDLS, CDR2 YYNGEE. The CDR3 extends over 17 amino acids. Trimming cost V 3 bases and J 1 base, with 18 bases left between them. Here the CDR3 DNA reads TGTGCCAGCAGCGCCAACAGGCGGCCCGTGGGCACAGATACGCAGTATTTT. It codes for CASSANRRPVGTDTQYF.

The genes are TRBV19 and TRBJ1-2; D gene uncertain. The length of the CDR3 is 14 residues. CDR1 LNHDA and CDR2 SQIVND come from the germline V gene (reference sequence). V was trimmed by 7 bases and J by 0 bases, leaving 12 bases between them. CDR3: CASTRTTANYGYTF. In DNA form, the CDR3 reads TGTGCCAGTACCCGGACCACGGCTAACTATGGCTACACCTTC. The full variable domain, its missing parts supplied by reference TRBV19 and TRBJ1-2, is DGGITQSPKYLFRKEGQNVTLSCEQNLNHDAMYWYRQDPGQGLRLIYYSQIVNDFQKGDIAEGYSVSREKKESFPLTVTSAQKNPTAFYLCASTRTTANYGYTFGSGTRLTVV.

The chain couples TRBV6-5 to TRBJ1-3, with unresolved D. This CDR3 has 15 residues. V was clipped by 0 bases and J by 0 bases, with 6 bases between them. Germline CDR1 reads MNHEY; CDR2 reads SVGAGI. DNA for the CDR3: TGTGCCAGCAGTTACTCGGGCCTCTCTGGAAACACCATATATTTT. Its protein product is CASSYSGLSGNTIYF.

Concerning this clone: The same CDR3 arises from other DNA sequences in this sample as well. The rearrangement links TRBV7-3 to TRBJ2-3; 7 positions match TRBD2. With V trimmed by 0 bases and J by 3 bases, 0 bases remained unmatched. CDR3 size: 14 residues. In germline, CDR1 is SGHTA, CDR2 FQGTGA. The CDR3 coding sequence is TGTGCCAGCAGCTTAACTAGCGGGACAGATACGCAGTATTTT. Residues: CASSLTSGTDTQYF.

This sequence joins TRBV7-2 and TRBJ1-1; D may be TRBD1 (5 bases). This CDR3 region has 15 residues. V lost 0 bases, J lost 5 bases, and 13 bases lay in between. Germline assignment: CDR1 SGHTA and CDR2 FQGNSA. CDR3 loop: CASSLAGGDGTEAFF. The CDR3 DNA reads TGTGCCAGCAGCTTAGCCGGGGGTGACGGGACTGAAGCTTTCTTT.

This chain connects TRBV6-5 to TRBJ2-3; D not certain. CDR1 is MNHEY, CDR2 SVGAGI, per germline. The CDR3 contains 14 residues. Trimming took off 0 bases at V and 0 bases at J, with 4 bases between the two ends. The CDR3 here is CASSYSQSTDTQYF. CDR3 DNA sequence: TGTGCCAGCAGTTACTCCCAAAGCACAGATACGCAGTATTTT.

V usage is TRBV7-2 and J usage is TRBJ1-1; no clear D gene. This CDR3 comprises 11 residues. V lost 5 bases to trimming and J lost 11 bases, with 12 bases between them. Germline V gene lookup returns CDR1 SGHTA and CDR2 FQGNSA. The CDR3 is CASSGTVMAFF. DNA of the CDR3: TGTGCCAGCAGCGGTACAGTGATGGCTTTCTTT.

In DNA form, the CDR3 reads TGTGCCAGCAGTTTTAGAGGGGTCAAGCCACCCCTCCACTTT. Encoded protein: CASSFRGVKPPLHF. V is TRBV28 and J is TRBJ1-6; D possibly corresponds to TRBD1 (5 bases). The V end lost 3 bases, the J end lost 11 bases, and 14 bases lay between the germline ends. The germline V gene has CDR1 MDHEN and CDR2 SYDVKM. The CDR3 totals 14 residues.

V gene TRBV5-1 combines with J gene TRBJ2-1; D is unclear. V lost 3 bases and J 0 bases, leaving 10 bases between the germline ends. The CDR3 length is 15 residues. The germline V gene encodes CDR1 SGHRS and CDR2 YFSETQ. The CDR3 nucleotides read TGCGCCAGCAGCTCCTATACGAGCTCCTACAATGAGCAGTTCTTC. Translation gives CASSSYTSSYNEQFF. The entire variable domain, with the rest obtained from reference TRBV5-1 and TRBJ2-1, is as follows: KAGVTQTPRYLIKTRGQQVTLSCSPISGHRSVSWYQQTPGQGLQFLFEYFSETQRNKGNFPGRFSGRQFSNSRSEMNVSTLELGDSALYLCASSSYTSSYNEQFFGPGTRLTVL.

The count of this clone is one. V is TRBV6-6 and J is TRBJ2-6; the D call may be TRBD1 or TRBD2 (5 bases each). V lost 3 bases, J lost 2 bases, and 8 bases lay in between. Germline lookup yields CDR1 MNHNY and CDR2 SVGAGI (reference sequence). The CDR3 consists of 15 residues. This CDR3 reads CASSYGGAGANVLTF. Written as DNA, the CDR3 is TGTGCCAGCAGTTATGGGGGTGCTGGGGCCAACGTCCTGACTTTC.

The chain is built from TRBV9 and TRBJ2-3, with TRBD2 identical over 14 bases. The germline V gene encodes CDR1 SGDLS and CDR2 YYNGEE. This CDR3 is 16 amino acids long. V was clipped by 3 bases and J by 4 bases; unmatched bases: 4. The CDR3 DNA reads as TGTGCCAGCAGCGCAGGACTAGCGGGAGGACCAGATACGCAGTATTTT. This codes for CASSAGLAGGPDTQYF.

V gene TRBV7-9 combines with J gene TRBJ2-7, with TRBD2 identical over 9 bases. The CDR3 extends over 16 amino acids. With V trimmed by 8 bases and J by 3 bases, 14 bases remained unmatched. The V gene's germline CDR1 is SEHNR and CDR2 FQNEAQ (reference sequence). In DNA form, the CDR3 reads TGTGCCAGCGCGGCGCGGGAGGGAGGTCTGTACTACGAGCAGTACTTC. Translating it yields CASAAREGGLYYEQYF.

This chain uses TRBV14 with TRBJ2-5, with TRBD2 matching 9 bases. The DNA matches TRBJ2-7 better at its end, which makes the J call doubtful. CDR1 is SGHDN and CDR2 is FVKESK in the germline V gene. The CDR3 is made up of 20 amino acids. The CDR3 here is CASSQDRLAGVSWDTYEQYF. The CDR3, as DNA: TGTGCCAGCAGCCAAGATCGGTTAGCGGGAGTGAGTTGGGACACCTACGAGCAGTACTTC.

CDR3 sequence (DNA): TGTGCCAGCAGTTTTCGGGAACCCAGCACAGATACGCAGTATTTT. This sequence encodes CASSFREPSTDTQYF. J is TRBJ2-3 and V is TRBV6-6, with D tentatively TRBD2 (5 bases). V lost 4 bases, J lost 0 bases, and 11 bases lay in between. The CDR3 loop spans 15 amino acids. CDR1 and CDR2 (germline): MNHNY, SVGAGI (reference sequence).

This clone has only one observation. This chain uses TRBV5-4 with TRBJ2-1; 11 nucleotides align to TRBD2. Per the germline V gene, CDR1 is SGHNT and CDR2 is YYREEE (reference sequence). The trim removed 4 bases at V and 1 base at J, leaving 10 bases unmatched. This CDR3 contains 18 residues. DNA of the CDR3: TGTGCCAGCAGCCAACCACCCGGGACTAGCGGTTCCTACAATGAGCAGTTCTTC. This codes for CASSQPPGTSGSYNEQFF.

The CDR3 DNA is TGTGCCAGCAGCGTACCAGTGTCCGGGGAGCTGTTTTTT. Residues: CASSVPVSGELFF. J is TRBJ2-2 and V is TRBV9, with D uncertain. The germline V and J ends were trimmed by 1 base and 6 bases, with 7 bases remaining between them. The germline CDR1 and CDR2 sequences are SGDLS and YYNGEE. CDR3 length equals 13 residues.

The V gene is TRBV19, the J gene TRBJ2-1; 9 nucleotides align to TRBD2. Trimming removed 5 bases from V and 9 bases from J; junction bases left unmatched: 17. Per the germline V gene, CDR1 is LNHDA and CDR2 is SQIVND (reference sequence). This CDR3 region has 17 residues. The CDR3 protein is CASSRNIAGVGTSEQFF. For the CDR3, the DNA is TGTGCCAGTAGTCGGAACATAGCGGGAGTCGGGACAAGTGAGCAGTTCTTC.

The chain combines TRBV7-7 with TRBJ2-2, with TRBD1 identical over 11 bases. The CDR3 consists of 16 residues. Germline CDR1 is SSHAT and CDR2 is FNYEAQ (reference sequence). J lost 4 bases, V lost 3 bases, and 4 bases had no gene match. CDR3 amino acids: CASSFGQGAGTGELFF. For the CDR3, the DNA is TGTGCCAGCAGCTTCGGACAGGGGGCAGGCACCGGGGAGCTGTTTTTT.

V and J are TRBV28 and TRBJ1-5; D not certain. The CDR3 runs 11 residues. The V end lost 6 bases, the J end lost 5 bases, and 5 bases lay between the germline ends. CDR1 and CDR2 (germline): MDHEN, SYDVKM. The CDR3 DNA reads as TGTGCCAGCAGCTCGGATCAGCCCCAGCATTTT. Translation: CASSSDQPQHF.

CDR3 amino acids: CASRYGGGANVLTF. CDR3 DNA sequence: TGCGCCAGCAGATACGGTGGCGGGGCCAACGTCCTGACTTTC. This chain uses TRBV10-2 with TRBJ2-6; unclear D gene. The germline V gene has CDR1 WSHSY and CDR2 SAAADI. Between the trimmed V and J ends, which lost 6 bases and 4 bases, there was a span of 10 bases. The CDR3 length is 14 residues.

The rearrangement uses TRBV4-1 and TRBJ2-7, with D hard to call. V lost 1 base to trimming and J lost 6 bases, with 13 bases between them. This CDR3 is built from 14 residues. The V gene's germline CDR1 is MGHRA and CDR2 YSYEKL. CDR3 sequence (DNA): TGCGCCAGCAGCCAAGGGCTGGAAGGGCGCGAGCAGTACTTC. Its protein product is CASSQGLEGREQYF.

The CDR3 reads CASSGLAGIQETQYF. CDR3 coding DNA: TGTGCCAGCAGTGGACTAGCGGGGATCCAAGAGACCCAGTACTTC. V and J are TRBV6-1 and TRBJ2-5; 11 bases are shared with TRBD2. After removal of 4 bases from V and 1 base from J, the junction contained 2 bases not matched to a gene. Germline assignment: CDR1 MNHNS and CDR2 SASEGT. This CDR3 spans 15 amino acids.

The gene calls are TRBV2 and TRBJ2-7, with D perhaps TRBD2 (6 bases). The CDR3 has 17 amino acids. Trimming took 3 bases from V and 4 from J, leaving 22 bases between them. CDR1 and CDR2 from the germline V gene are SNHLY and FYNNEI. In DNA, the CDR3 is TGTGCCAGCAGTGACGGCGTTTGGGGGAGCGGGTTATACGAGCAGTACTTC. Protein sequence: CASSDGVWGSGLYEQYF.

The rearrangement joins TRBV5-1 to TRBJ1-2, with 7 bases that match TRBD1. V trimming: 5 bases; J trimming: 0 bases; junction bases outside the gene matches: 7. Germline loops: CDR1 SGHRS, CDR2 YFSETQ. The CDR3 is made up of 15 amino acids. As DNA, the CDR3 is TGCGCCAGCAGGTGGAGGGACAGTCCTAACTATGGCTACACCTTC. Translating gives CASRWRDSPNYGYTF.